This TCR beta chain comes out of a study of shared clonotypes between healthy human individuals. Generated by immunoSEQ multiplex PCR, the TCRdb table keeps only in-frame clones and is missing some. This sample has about 1 million clones, with 65% to 75% found just once. As concerns this clone: At the DNA level, this CDR3 is encoded by other sequences in the same sample as well.

Germline CDR1 and CDR2: MGHDK and SYGVNS. The CDR3 is 14 residues long. The ends were cut back, 6 bases at V and 1 base at J, with 10 bases in the middle. The source material was memory CD4+ T cells sorted from blood. Subset given: CD45RA-negative fraction. This chain links TRBV25-1 with TRBJ1-3; unclear D gene. This receptor was obtained from a young man in good health. The CDR3 protein is CASRAGGSGNTIYF. The CDR3, as DNA: TGTGCCAGCAGAGCAGGCGGGTCTGGAAACACCATATATTTT.